This T cell receptor (beta chain) emerged from a study of T cell responses to AZD1222 COVID-19 vaccine. Whole-study context: Some second doses came at about 4 weeks and others at about 12 weeks; these were pooled.

The repertoire was sequenced with immunoSEQ multiplex PCR; TCRdb's copy has only in-frame clones and lacks some. The sample has some 150,000 clones; over 85% are singletons. General study points: Clonal diversity may have been underestimated, and the donors were mostly white British, with more females than males. A rise in Spike-specific TCR breadth and depth followed two AZD1222 doses.

With respect to this clone: The target antigen is unknown.

This CDR3 has 14 amino acids. In germline, CDR1 is MNHEY, CDR2 SVGEGT. The germline V and J ends were trimmed by 6 bases and 7 bases, with 16 bases remaining between them. The TCR comes from an adult in good health. Source: peripheral blood, taken on day 0 of AZD1222 vaccination. The chain combines TRBV6-2 or TRBV6-3 with TRBJ1-5; the D is unclear. CDR3 residues: CASSPRTVRQPQHF. DNA of the CDR3: TGTGCCAGCAGCCCTCGGACGGTTCGGCAGCCCCAGCATTTT.